This T cell receptor (beta chain) was recorded in a study of control samples from healthy donors and cancer patients. This clone has only one observation. Germline V lookup: CDR1 ENHRY, CDR2 SYGVKD. CDR3 length equals 13 residues. V shed 7 bases and J shed 6 bases, with 13 bases lying between them. Produced via immunoSEQ multiplex PCR; TCRdb's table is partial and in-frame only. The sample lists tens of thousands of clones; approximately 90% were seen once. The rearrangement joins TRBV10-3 to TRBJ2-1; either TRBD1 or TRBD2 may fit D (6 bases each). The source material was PBMCs. The sequence came from a woman between 40 and 55 years old with head and neck cancer. CDR3 bases: TGTGCCATCAAAGGGGGGTATGGCAATGAGCAGTTCTTC. Protein product: CAIKGGYGNEQFF.